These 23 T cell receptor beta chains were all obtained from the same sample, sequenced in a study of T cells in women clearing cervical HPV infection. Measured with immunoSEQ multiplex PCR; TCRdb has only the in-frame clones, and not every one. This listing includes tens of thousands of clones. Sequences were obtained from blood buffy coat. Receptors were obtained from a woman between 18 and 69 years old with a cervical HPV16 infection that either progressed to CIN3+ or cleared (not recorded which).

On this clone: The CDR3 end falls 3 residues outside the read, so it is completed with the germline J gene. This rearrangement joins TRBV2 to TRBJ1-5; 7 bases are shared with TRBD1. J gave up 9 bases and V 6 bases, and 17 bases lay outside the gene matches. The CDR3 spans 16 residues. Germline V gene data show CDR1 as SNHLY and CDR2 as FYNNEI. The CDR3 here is CASRLRPGQIFTPQHF. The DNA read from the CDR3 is TGTGCCAGCAGATTAAGACCGGGACAGATATTTACGCCC.

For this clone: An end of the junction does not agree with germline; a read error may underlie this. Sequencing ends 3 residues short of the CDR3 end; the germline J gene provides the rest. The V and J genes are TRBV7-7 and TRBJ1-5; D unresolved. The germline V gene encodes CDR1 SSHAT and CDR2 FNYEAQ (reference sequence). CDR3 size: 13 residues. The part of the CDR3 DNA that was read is TGTGCTAGCAGCTTAGACCAGAATCAGCCC. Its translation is CASSLDQNQP. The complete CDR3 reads CASSLDQNQPQHF.

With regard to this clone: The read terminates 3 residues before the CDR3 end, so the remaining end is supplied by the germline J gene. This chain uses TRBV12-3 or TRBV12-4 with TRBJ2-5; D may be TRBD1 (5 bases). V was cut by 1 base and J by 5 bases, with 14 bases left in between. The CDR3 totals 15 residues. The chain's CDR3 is CASSLDRRLGETQYF. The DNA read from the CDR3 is TGTGCCAGCAGTTTAGACAGGCGCCTGGGGGAGACC.

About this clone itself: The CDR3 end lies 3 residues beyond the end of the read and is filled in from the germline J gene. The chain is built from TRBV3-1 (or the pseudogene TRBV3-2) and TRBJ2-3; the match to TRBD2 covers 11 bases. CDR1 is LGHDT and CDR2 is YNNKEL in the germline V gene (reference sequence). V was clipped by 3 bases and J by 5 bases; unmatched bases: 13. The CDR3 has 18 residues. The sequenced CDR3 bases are TGTGCCAGCAGCCATACGGGTAGCGGGAGGGCCGAGATAGATACG. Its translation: CASSHTGSGRAEIDT. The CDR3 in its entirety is CASSHTGSGRAEIDTQYF.

CDR3 sequence reads: CASRPGQGPYYGYTF. The part of the CDR3 DNA that was read is TGTGCCAGCAGACCCGGACAGGGACCCTACTATGGC. The chain links TRBV6-4 to TRBJ1-2, with TRBD1 matching over 8 bases. The observed sequence ends 3 residues before the CDR3 terminus, with the missing tail filled in from the germline J gene. Trimming removed 6 bases from V and 3 bases from J; junction bases left unmatched: 9. The CDR3 consists of 15 residues. The germline V gene has CDR1 MRHNA and CDR2 SNTAGT.

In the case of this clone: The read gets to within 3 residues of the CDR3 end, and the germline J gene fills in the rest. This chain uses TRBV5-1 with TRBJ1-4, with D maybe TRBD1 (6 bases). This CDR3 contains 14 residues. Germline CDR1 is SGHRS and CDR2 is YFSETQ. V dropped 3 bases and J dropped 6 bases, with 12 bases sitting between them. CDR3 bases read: TGCGCCAGCAGCTGGGGGACACCCGATGAAAAA. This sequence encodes CASSWGTPDEK. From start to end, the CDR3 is CASSWGTPDEKLFF. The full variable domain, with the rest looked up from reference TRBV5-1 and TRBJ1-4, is KAGVTQTPRYLIKTRGQQVTLSCSPISGHRSVSWYQQTPGQGLQFLFEYFSETQRNKGNFPGRFSGRQFSNSRSEMNVSTLELGDSALYLCASSWGTPDEKLFFGSGTQLSVL.

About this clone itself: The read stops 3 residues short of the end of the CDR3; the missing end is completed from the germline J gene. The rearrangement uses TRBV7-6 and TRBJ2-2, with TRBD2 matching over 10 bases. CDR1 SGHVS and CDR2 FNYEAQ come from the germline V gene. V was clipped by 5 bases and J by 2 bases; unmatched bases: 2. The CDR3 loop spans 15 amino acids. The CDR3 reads CASSILAGNTGELFF. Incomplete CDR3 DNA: TGTGCCAGCAGCATACTAGCGGGAAACACCGGGGAG.

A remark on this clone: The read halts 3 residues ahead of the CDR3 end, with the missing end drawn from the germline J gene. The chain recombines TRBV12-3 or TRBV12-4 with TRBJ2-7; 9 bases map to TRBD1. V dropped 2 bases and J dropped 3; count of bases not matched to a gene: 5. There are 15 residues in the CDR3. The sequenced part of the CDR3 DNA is TGTGCCAGCAGTTTACTCTTGACAGGGGGCTACGAG. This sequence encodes CASSLLLTGGYE. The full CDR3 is CASSLLLTGGYEQYF.

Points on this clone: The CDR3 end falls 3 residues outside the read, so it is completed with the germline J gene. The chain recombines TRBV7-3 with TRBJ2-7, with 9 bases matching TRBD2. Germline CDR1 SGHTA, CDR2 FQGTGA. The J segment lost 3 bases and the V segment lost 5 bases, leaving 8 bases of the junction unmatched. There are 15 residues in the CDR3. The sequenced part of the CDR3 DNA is TGTGCCAGCAGCCAGGCCCTAGCGGGACACTACGAG. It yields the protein CASSQALAGHYE. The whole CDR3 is CASSQALAGHYEQYF.

The CDR3 spells CASSYKGAGETQYF. CDR3 DNA (partial): TGTGCCAGCAGCTATAAGGGGGCGGGAGAGACG. The chain combines TRBV7-9 with TRBJ2-3, with D perhaps assigned TRBD1 or TRBD2 (7 bases each). The read terminates 3 residues ahead of where the CDR3 ends, so the germline J gene completes it. This CDR3 comprises 14 residues. The V gene's germline CDR1 is SEHNR and CDR2 FQNEAQ (reference sequence). Full variable domain (outside the CDR3, taken from reference TRBV7-9 and TRBJ2-3): DTGVSQNPRHKITKRGQNVTFRCDPISEHNRLYWYRQTLGQGPEFLTYFQNEAQLEKSRLLSDRFSAERPKGSFSTLEIQRTEQGDSAMYLCASSYKGAGETQYFGPGTRLTVL.

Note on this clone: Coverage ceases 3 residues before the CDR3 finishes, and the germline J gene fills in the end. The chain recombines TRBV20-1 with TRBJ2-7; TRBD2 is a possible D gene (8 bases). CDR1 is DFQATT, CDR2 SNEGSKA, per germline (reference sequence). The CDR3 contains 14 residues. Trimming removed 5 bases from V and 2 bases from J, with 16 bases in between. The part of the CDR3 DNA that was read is TGCAGTGCTGGACAGGCGGGACTAGCCTACGAG. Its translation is CSAGQAGLAYE. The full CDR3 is CSAGQAGLAYEQYF.

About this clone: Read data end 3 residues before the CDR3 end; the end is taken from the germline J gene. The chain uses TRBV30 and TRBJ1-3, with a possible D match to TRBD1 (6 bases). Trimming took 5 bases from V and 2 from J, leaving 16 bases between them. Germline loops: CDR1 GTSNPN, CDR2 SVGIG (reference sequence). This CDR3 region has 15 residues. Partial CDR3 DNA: TGTGCCTGGCTAAGCTACAGGACAGCTGGAAACACC. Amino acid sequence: CAWLSYRTAGNT. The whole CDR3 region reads CAWLSYRTAGNTIYF.

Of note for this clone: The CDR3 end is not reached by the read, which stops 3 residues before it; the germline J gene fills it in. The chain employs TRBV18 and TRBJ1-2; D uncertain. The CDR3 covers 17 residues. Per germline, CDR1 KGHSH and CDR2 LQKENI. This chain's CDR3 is CASSPPGTLQGRNDYTF. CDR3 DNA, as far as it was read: TGTGCCAGCTCACCACCGGGCACACTTCAAGGTAGAAATGAC.

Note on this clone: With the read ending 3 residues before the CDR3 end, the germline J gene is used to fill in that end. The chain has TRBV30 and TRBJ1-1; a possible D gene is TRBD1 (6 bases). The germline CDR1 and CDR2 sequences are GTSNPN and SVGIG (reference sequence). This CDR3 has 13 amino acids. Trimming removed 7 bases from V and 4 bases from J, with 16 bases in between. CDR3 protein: CALQGTPVTEAFF. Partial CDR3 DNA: TGTGCCTTGCAGGGGACCCCGGTCACTGAA.

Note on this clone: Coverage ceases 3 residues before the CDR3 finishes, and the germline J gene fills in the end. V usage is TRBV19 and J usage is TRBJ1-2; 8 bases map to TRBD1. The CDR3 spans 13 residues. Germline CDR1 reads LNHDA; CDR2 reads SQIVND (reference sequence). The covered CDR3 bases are TGTGCCAGTAGTACCTACAGGGGGTACGAC. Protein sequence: CASSTYRGYD. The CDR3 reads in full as CASSTYRGYDYTF.

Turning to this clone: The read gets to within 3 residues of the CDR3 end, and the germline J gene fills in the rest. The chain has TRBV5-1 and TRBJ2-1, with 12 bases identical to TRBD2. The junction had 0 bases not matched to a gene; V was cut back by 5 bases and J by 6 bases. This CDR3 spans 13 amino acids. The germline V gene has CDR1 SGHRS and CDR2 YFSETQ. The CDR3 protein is CASRLAGGNEQFF. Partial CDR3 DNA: TGCGCCAGCAGACTAGCGGGAGGCAATGAG. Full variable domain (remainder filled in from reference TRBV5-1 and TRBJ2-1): KAGVTQTPRYLIKTRGQQVTLSCSPISGHRSVSWYQQTPGQGLQFLFEYFSETQRNKGNFPGRFSGRQFSNSRSEMNVSTLELGDSALYLCASRLAGGNEQFFGPGTRLTVL.

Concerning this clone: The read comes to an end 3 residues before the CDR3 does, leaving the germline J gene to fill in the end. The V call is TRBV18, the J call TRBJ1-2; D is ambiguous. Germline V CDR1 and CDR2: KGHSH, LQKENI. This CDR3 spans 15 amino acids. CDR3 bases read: TGTGCCAGCTCACCACCCGCCAGAAACATCAATGAC. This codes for CASSPPARNIND. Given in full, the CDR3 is CASSPPARNINDYTF.

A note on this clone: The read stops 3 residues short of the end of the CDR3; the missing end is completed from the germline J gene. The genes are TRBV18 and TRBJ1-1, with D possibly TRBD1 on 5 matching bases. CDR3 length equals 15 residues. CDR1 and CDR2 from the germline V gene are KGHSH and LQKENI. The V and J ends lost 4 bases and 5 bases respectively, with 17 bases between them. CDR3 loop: CASSLTGTWGTEAFF. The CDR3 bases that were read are TGTGCCAGCTCACTCACCGGGACTTGGGGGACTGAA.

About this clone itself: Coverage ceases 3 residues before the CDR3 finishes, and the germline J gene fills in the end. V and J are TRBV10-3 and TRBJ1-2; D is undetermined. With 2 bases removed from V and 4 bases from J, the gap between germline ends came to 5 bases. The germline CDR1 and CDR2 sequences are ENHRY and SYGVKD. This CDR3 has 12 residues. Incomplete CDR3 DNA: TGTGCCATCAGTGAGGAGGGCTATGGC. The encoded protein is CAISEEGYG. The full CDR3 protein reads CAISEEGYGYTF.

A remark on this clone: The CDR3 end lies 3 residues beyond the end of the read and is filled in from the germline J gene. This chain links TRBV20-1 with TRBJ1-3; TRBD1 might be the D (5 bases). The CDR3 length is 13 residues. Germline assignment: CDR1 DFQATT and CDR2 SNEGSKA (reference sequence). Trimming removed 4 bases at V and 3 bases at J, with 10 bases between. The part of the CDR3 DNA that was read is TGCAGTGCTAAAGACAGCGTTGGAAACACC. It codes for CSAKDSVGNT. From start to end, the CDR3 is CSAKDSVGNTIYF.

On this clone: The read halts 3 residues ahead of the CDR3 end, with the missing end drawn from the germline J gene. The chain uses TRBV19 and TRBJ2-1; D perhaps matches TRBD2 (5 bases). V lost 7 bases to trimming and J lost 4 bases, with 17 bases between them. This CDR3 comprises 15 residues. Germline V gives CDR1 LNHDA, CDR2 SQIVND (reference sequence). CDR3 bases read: TGTGCCAGTATCCCCAGCGGTCCTCCGTACAATGAG. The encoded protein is CASIPSGPPYNE. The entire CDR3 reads CASIPSGPPYNEQFF.

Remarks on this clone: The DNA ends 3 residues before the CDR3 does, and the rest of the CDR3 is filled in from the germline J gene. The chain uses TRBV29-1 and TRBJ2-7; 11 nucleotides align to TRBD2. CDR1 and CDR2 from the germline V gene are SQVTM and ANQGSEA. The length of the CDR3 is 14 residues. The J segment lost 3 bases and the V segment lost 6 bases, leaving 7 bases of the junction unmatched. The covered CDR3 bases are TGCAGCGTCTCTACCGGGACTAGCGGCTACGAG. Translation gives CSVSTGTSGYE. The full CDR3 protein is CSVSTGTSGYEQYF.

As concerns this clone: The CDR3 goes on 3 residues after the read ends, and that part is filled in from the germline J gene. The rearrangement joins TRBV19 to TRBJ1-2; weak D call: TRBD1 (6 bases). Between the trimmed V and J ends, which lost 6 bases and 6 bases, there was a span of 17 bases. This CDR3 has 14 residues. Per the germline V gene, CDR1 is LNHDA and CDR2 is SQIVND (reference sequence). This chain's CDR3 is CASSNEQGPNGYTF. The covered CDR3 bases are TGTGCCAGTAGCAATGAACAGGGCCCCAATGGC.